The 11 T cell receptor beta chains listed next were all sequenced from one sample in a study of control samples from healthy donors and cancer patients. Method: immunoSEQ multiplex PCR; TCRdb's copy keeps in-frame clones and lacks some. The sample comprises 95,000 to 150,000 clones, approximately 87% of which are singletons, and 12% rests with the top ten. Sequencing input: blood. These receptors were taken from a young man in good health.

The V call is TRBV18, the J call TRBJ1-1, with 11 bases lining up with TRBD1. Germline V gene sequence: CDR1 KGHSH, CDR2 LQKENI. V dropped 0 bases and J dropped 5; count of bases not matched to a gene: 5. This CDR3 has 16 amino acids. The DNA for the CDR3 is TGTGCCAGCTCACCACCCGGGACAGGGGGATATACTGAAGCTTTCTTT. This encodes CASSPPGTGGYTEAFF.

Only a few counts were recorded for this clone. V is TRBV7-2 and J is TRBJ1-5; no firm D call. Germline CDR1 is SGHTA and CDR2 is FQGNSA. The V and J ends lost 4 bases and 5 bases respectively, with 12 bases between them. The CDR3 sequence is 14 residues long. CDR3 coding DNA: TGTGCCAGCAGCTCCCCGAACAGCTATCAGCCCCAGCATTTT. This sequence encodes CASSSPNSYQPQHF.

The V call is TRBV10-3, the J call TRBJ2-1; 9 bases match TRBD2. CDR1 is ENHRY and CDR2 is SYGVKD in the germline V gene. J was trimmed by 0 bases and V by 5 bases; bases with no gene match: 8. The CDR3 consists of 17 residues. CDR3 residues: CAISPRGGGGSYNEQFF. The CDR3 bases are TGTGCCATCAGTCCCCGGGGCGGGGGGGGCTCCTACAATGAGCAGTTCTTC.

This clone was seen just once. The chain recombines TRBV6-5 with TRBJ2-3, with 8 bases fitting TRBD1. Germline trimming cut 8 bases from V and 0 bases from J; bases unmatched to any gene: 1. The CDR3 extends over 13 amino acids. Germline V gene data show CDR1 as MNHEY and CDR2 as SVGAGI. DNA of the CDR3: TGTGCCAGCCGGGACAGGAGCACAGATACGCAGTATTTT. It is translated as CASRDRSTDTQYF.

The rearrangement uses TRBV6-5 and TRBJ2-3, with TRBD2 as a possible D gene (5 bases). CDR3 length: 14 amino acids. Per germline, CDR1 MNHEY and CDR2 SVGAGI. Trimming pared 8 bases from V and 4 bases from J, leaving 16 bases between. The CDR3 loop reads CASSAGGRADTQYF. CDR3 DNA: TGTGCCAGCTCTGCGGGTGGTAGGGCAGATACGCAGTATTTT.

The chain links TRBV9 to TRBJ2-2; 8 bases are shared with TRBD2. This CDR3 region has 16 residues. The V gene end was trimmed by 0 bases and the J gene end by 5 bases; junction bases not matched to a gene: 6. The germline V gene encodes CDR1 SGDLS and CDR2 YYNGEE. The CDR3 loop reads CASSVDGGATTGELFF. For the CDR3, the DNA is TGTGCCAGCAGCGTAGACGGGGGGGCGACGACCGGGGAGCTGTTTTTT. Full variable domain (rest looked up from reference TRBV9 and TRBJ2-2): DSGVTQTPKHLITATGQRVTLRCSPRSGDLSVYWYQQSLDQGLQFLIQYYNGEERAKGNILERFSAQQFPDLHSELNLSSLELGDSALYFCASSVDGGATTGELFFGEGSRLTVL.

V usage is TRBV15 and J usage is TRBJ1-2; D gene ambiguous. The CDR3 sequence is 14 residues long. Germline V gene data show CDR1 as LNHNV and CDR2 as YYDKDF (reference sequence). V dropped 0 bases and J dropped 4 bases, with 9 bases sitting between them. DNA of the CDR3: TGTGCCACCAGCAGAGAATCACAGATCTATGGCTACACCTTC. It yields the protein CATSRESQIYGYTF.

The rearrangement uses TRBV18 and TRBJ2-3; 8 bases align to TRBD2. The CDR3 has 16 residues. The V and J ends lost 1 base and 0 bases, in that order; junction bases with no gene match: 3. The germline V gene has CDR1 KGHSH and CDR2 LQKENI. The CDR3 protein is CASSPLAGTSTDTQYF. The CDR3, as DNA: TGTGCCAGCTCACCACTAGCGGGGACTAGCACAGATACGCAGTATTTT.

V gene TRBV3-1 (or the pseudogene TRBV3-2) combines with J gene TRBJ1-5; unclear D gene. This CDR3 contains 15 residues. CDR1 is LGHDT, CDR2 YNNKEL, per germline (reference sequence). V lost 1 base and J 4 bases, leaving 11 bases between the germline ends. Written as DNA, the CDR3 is TGTGCCAGCAGCCAAGGAGCAATAGGGAATCAGCCCCAGCATTTT. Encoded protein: CASSQGAIGNQPQHF.

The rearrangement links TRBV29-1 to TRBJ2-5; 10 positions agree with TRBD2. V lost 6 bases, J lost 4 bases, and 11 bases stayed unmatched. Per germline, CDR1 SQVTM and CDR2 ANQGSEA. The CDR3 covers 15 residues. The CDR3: CSVRGVAGGGETQYF. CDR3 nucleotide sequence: TGCAGCGTCCGAGGGGTAGCGGGGGGAGGAGAGACCCAGTACTTC. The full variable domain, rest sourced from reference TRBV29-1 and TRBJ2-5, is SAVISQKPSRDICQRGTSLTIQCQVDSQVTMMFWYRQQPGQSLTLIATANQGSEATYESGFVIDKFPISRPNLTFSTLTVSNMSPEDSSIYLCSVRGVAGGGETQYFGPGTRLLVL.

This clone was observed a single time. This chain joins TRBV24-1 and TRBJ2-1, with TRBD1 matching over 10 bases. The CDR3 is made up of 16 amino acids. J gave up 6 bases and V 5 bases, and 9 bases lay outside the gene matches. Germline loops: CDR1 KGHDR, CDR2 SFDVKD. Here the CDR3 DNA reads TGTGCCACCAGTGGGTCTCACCGGGACAGGGGCAATGAGCAGTTCTTC. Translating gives CATSGSHRDRGNEQFF.